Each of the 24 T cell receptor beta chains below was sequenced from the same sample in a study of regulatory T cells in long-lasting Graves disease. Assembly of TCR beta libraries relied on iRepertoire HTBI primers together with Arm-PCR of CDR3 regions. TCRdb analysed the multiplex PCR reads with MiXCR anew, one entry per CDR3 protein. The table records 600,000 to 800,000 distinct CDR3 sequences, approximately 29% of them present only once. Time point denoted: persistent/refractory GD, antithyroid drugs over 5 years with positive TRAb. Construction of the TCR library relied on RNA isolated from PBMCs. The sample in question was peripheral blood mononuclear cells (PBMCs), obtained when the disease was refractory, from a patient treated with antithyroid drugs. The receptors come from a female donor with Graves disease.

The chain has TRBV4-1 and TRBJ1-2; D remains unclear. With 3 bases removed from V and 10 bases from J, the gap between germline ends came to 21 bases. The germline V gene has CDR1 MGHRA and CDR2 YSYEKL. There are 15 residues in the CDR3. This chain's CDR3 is CASSQKGLSKATYTF. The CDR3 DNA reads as TGCGCCAGCAGCCAGAAAGGACTGTCGAAAGCAACCTACACCTTC.

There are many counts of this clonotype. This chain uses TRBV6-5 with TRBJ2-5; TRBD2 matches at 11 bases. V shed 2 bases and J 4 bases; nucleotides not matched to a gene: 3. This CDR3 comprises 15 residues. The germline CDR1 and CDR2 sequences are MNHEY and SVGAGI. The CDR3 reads CASSYRGLAGETQYF. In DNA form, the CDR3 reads TGTGCCAGCAGTTACCGAGGACTAGCGGGAGAGACCCAGTACTTC.

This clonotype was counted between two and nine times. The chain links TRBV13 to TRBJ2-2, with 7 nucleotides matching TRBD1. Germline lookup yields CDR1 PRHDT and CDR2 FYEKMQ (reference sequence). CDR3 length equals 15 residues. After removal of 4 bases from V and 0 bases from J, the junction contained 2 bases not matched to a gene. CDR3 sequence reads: CASSYGTANTGELFF. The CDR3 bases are TGTGCCAGCAGCTACGGGACAGCGAACACCGGGGAGCTGTTTTTT. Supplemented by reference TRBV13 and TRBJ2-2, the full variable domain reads AAGVIQSPRHLIKEKRETATLKCYPIPRHDTVYWYQQGPGQDPQFLISFYEKMQSDKGSIPDRFSAQQFSDYHSELNMSSLELGDSALYFCASSYGTANTGELFFGEGSRLTVL.

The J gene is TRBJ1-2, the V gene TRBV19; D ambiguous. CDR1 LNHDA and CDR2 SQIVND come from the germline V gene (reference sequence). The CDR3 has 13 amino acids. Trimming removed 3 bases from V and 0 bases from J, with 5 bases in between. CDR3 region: CASSIGTNYGYTF. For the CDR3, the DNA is TGTGCCAGTAGTATTGGAACTAACTATGGCTACACCTTC.

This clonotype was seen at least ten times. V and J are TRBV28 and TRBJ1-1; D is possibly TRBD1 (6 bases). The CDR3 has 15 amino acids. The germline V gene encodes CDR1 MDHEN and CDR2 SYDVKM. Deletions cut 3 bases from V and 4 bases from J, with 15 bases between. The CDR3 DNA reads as TGTGCCAGCAGTTTGATAGGGACAACAGCCACTGAAGCTTTCTTT. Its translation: CASSLIGTTATEAFF.

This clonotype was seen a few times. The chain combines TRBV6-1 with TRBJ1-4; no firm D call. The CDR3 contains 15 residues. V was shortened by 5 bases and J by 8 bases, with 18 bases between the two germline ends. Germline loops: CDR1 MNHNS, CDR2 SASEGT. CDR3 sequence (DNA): TGTGCCAGCAGTCCCGGCAGACTTGGGAGGGAAAAACTGTTTTTT. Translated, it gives CASSPGRLGREKLFF.

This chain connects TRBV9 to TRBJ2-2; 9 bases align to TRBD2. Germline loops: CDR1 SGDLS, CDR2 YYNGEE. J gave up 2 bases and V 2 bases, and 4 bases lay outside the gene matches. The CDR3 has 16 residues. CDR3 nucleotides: TGTGCCAGCAGCGTCGGCGGGAGGGCCAACACCGGGGAGCTGTTTTTT. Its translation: CASSVGGRANTGELFF.

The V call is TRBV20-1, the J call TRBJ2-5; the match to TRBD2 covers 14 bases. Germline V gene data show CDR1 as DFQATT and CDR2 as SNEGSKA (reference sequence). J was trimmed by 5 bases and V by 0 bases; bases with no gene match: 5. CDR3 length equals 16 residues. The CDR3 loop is CSAREGLAGGLETQYF. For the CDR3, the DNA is TGCAGTGCTAGAGAAGGACTAGCGGGAGGTTTGGAGACCCAGTACTTC.

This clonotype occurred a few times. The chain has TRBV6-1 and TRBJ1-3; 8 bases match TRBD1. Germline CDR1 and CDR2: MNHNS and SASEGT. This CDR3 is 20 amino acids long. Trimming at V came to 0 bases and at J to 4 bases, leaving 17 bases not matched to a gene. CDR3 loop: CASSEAADRARLTPGNTIYF. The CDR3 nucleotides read TGTGCCAGCAGTGAAGCAGCGGACAGGGCTCGTCTGACTCCAGGAAACACCATATATTTT.

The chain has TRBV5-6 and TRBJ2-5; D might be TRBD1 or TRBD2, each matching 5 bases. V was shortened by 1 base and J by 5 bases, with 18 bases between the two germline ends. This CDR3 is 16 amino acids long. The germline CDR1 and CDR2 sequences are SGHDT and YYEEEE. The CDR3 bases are TGTGCCAGCAGCTTGAAAGGACACCTGGACTGGGAGACCCAGTACTTC. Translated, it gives CASSLKGHLDWETQYF.

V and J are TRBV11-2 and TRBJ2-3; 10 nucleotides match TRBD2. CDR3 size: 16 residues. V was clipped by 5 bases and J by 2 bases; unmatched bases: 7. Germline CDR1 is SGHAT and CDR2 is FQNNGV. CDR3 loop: CASSAGTSVTTDTQYF. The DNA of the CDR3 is TGTGCCAGCAGCGCCGGGACTAGCGTAACCACAGATACGCAGTATTTT.

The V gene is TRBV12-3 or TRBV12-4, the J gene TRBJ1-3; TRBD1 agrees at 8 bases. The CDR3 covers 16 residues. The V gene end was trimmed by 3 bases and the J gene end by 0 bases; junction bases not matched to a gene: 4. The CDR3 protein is CASSLGQAYSGNTIYF. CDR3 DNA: TGTGCCAGCAGTTTGGGACAGGCGTACTCTGGAAACACCATATATTTT.

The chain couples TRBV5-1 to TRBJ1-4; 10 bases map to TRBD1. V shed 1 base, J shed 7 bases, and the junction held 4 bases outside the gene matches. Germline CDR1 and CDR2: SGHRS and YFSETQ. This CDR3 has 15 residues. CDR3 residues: CASSLIGTGAEKLFF. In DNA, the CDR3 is TGCGCCAGCAGCTTGATCGGGACAGGGGCTGAAAAACTGTTTTTT.

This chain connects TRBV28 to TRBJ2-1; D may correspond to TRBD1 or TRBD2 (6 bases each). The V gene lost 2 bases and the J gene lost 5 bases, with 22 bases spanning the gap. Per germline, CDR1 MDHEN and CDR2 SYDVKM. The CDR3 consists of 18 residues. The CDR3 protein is CASSLKERTYRGDNEQFF. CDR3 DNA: TGTGCCAGCAGTTTAAAAGAGCGGACCTATAGGGGGGACAATGAGCAGTTCTTC.

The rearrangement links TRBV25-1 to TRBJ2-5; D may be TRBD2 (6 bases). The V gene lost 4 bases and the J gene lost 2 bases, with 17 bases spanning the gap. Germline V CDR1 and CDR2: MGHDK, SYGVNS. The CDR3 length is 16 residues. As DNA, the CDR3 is TGTGCCAGCAGTGTAGCCGGGACGGGGGTTCAAGAGACCCAGTACTTC. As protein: CASSVAGTGVQETQYF.

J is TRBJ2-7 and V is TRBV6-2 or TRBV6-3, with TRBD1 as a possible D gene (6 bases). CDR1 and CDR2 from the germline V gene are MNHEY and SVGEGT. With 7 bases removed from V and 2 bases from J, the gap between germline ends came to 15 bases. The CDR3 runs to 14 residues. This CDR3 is CASNTPRGPYEQYF. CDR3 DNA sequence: TGTGCCAGCAACACCCCCAGGGGCCCCTACGAGCAGTACTTC.

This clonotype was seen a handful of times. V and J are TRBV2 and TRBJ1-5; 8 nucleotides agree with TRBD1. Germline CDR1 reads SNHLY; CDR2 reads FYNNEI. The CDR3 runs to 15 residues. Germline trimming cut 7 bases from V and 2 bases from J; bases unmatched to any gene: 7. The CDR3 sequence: CASKLGTGGNQPQHF. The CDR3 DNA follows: TGTGCCAGCAAGCTCGGGACAGGTGGCAATCAGCCCCAGCATTTT.

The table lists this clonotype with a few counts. Here the CDR3 DNA reads TGCAGTGCTAGAGGAGTTAATGAAAAACTGTTTTTT. It specifies CSARGVNEKLFF. This rearrangement joins TRBV20-1 to TRBJ1-4, with D unresolved. The germline V and J ends were trimmed by 1 base and 4 bases, with 4 bases remaining between them. The CDR3 has 12 residues. The germline V gene encodes CDR1 DFQATT and CDR2 SNEGSKA (reference sequence).

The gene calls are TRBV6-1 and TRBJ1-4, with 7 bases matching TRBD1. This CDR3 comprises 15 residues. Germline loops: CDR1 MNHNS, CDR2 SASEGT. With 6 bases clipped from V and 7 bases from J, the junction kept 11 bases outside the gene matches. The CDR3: CASSAGGVAGEKLFF. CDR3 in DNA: TGTGCCAGCAGCGCAGGGGGAGTTGCTGGTGAAAAACTGTTTTTT.

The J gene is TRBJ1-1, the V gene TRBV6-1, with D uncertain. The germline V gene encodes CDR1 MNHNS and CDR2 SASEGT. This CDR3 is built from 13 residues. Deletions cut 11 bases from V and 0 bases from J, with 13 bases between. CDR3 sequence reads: CAAQKLMNTEAFF. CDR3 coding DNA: TGTGCCGCCCAGAAACTCATGAACACTGAAGCTTTCTTT.

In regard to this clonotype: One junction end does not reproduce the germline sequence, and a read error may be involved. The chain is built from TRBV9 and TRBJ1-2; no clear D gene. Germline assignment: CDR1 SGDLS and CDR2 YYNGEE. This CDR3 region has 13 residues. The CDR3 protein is CASSPGTNYGCTF. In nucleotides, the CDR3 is TGTGCCAGCAGCCCGGGAACGAACTATGGCTGCACCTTC.

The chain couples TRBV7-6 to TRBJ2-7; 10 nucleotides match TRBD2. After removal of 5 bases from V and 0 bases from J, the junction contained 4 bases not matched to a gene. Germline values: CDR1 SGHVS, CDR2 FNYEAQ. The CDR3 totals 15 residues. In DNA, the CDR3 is TGTGCCAGCAGCCGGACTAGCGGTTACTCCTACGAGCAGTACTTC. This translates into CASSRTSGYSYEQYF.

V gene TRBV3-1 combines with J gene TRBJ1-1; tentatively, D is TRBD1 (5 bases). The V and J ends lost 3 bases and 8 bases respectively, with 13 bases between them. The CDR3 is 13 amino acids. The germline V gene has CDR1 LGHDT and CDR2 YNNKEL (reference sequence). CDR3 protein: CASSQEGSREAFF. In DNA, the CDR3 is TGTGCCAGCAGCCAGGAGGGGTCCCGGGAAGCTTTCTTT.

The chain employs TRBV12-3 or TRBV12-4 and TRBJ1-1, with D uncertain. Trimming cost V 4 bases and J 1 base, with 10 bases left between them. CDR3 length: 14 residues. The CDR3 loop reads CASSSAGTNTEAFF. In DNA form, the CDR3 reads TGTGCCAGCAGTTCCGCAGGAACGAACACTGAAGCTTTCTTT.